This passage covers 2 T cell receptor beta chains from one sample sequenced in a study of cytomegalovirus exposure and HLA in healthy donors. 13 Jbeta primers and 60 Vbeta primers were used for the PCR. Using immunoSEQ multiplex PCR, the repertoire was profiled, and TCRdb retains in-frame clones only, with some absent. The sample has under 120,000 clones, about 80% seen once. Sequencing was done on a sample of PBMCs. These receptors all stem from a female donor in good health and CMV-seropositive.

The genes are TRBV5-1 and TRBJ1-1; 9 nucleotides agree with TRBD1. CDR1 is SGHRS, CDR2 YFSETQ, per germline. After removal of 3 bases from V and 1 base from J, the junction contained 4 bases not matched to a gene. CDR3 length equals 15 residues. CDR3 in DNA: TGCGCCAGCAGCTGGGGGACAGGGAGGAACACTGAAGCTTTCTTT. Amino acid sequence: CASSWGTGRNTEAFF.

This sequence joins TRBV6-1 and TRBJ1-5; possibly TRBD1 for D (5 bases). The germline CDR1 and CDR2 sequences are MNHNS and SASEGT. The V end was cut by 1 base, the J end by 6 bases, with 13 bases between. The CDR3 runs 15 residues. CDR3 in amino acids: CASSEGVGPGQPQHF. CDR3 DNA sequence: TGTGCCAGCAGTGAAGGAGTGGGGCCGGGTCAGCCCCAGCATTTT.